A single sample gave rise to the 14 T cell receptor beta chains below, sequenced in a study of shared clonotypes between healthy human individuals. Clones were read by immunoSEQ multiplex PCR, and TCRdb kept only the in-frame ones, dropping some. This sample has 1 million to 1.3 million clones, with around 78% found just once. Source material: memory CD4+ T cells from PBMCs. Subset specified: CD45RA-negative fraction. Receptors originate from a man between 18 and 35 years old in good health. Some clones in this sample may be carry-over from other donors' samples.

V is TRBV11-2 and J is TRBJ2-7; D may be TRBD1 or TRBD2 (5 bases each). Trimming left V 5 bases short and J 5 bases short, with 16 bases between. The CDR3 length is 14 residues. Per germline, CDR1 SGHAT and CDR2 FQNNGV. CDR3 amino acids: CASSPGPRGNEQYF. CDR3 sequence (DNA): TGTGCCAGCAGCCCGGGCCCGAGGGGAAACGAGCAGTACTTC.

The CDR3 DNA is TGTGCCAGCAGCTTGTTACAGGGGAACACTGAAGCTTTCTTT. Translating it yields CASSLLQGNTEAFF. The chain couples TRBV7-9 to TRBJ1-1; D is perhaps TRBD1 (6 bases). The CDR3 runs 14 residues. Trimming removed 3 bases at V and 1 base at J, with 9 bases between. Germline V gene lookup returns CDR1 SEHNR and CDR2 FQNEAQ (reference sequence).

The rearrangement joins TRBV7-9 to TRBJ1-1, with unresolved D. CDR3 length: 13 amino acids. Germline CDR1 reads SEHNR; CDR2 reads FQNEAQ (reference sequence). Trimming took off 5 bases at V and 1 base at J, with 8 bases between the two ends. The CDR3 sequence is CASSKVPNTEAFF. The CDR3 nucleotides read TGTGCCAGCAGCAAGGTGCCGAACACTGAAGCTTTCTTT.

Regarding this clone: Possible read error: a much larger clone is one base away. Other DNA sequences in this specimen translate into the identical CDR3. The V and J genes are TRBV5-6 and TRBJ1-5, with a tentative D call TRBD1 (5 bases). Germline CDR1 and CDR2: SGHDT and YYEEEE. V lost 2 bases, J lost 4 bases, and 7 bases lay in between. This CDR3 region has 13 residues. The CDR3: CASSFGGNQPQHF. The CDR3 DNA is TGTGCCAGCAGCTTTGGGGGTAATCAGCCCCAGCATTTT.

This clone has just a few counts. At one boundary the junction diverges from the germline segment, which might be a read error. J is TRBJ2-5 and V is TRBV6-6; D not resolved. The J call could be wrong; TRBJ2-7 is a better fit for the DNA end. CDR1 MNHNY and CDR2 SVGAGI come from the germline V gene (reference sequence). The CDR3 is 11 amino acids. The DNA for the CDR3 is TGTGCCAGCAGTCACTCCTACGAGCAGTACTTC. Amino acids: CASSHSYEQYF.

This clone came up a few times. V is TRBV5-4 and J is TRBJ1-3, with 8 bases that match TRBD1. Trimming took 4 bases from V and 0 from J; bases not matched to a gene: 6. Germline-derived CDR1 and CDR2 are SGHNT and YYREEE (reference sequence). The CDR3 contains 16 residues. The CDR3 nucleotides read TGTGCCAGCAGCGCGGGACAGGAATCCTCTGGAAACACCATATATTTT. The encoded protein is CASSAGQESSGNTIYF.

The V gene is TRBV23-1, the J gene TRBJ1-6, with D perhaps TRBD1 (5 bases). TRBV23-1 has ORF status, its function being uncertain. The CDR3 loop spans 13 amino acids. V lost 2 bases and J lost 14, with 13 bases in between. This chain's CDR3 is CASSQPRGLALHF. CDR3 in DNA: TGCGCCAGCAGTCAACCGCGGGGGTTGGCCCTCCACTTT.

In this sample, this clone turned up once. The genes are TRBV28 and TRBJ1-2; no clear D. Per germline, CDR1 MDHEN and CDR2 SYDVKM. V was cut by 6 bases and J by 7 bases, with 12 bases left in between. CDR3 length: 12 amino acids. The CDR3 is CASSRPLGGYTF. For the CDR3, the DNA is TGTGCCAGCAGCCGCCCTCTCGGTGGCTACACCTTC.

J is TRBJ2-7 and V is TRBV4-3, with 7 bases identical to TRBD1. The CDR3 runs 16 residues. In germline, CDR1 is LGHNA, CDR2 YSLEER. The V gene end was trimmed by 1 base and the J gene end by 4 bases; junction bases not matched to a gene: 10. The CDR3 loop reads CASSQGPRGQRYEQYF. The CDR3 coding sequence is TGCGCCAGCAGCCAAGGTCCCCGGGGACAGAGATACGAGCAGTACTTC.

This clone occurred a few times. The V and J genes are TRBV11-2 and TRBJ2-1; the match to TRBD2 covers 10 bases. Unmatched junction bases numbered 5, after V lost 5 bases and J lost 7 bases. Germline lookup yields CDR1 SGHAT and CDR2 FQNNGV. The CDR3 sequence is 14 residues long. CDR3 sequence (DNA): TGTGCCAGCAGCAAAGCGGGAGGGATAAATGAGCAGTTCTTC. This sequence encodes CASSKAGGINEQFF.

This sequence joins TRBV5-6 and TRBJ2-2, with D hard to call. CDR1 is SGHDT, CDR2 YYEEEE, per germline. Trimming removed 0 bases from V and 2 bases from J, with 8 bases in between. This CDR3 spans 15 amino acids. The CDR3 sequence is CASSLVGINTGELFF. Here the CDR3 DNA reads TGTGCCAGCAGCTTGGTAGGGATCAACACCGGGGAGCTGTTTTTT.

The chain uses TRBV7-2 and TRBJ1-1; D is unclear. The V and J ends lost 1 base and 5 bases respectively, with 14 bases between them. The CDR3 runs 15 residues. The germline V gene has CDR1 SGHTA and CDR2 FQGNSA. CDR3 DNA sequence: TGTGCCAGCAGCTTAGATGCGGCACTACGTACTGAAGCTTTCTTT. Translating it yields CASSLDAALRTEAFF.

The chain combines TRBV7-9 with TRBJ2-7; 8 bases align to TRBD2. J lost 4 bases, V lost 6 bases, and 14 bases had no gene match. Germline assignment: CDR1 SEHNR and CDR2 FQNEAQ (reference sequence). CDR3 length equals 16 residues. CDR3 nucleotides: TGTGCCAGCAGTCAAGCGGGGGATTATATTTCGTACGAGCAGTACTTC. Amino acid sequence: CASSQAGDYISYEQYF. Filled out from reference TRBV7-9 and TRBJ2-7, the complete variable domain reads DTGVSQNPRHKITKRGQNVTFRCDPISEHNRLYWYRQTLGQGPEFLTYFQNEAQLEKSRLLSDRFSAERPKGSFSTLEIQRTEQGDSAMYLCASSQAGDYISYEQYFGPGTRLTVT.

This chain connects TRBV28 to TRBJ1-3; D gene unclear. V was trimmed by 3 bases and J by 4 bases, leaving 10 bases between them. The CDR3 covers 14 residues. Germline CDR1 and CDR2: MDHEN and SYDVKM. CDR3 bases: TGTGCCAGCAGTTTGACGGGGTTGGGAAACACCATATATTTT. Protein sequence: CASSLTGLGNTIYF.